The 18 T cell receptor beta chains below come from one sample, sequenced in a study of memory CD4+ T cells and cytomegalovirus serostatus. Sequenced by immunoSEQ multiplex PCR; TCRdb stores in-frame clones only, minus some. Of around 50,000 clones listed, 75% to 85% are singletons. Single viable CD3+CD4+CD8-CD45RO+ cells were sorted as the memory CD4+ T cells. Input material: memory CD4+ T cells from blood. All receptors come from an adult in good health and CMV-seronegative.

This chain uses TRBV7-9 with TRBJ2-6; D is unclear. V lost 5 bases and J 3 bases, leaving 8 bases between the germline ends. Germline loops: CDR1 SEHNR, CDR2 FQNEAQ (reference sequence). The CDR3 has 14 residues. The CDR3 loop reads CASSHTSGANVLTF. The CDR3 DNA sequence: TGTGCCAGCAGCCACACGAGTGGGGCCAACGTCCTGACTTTC.

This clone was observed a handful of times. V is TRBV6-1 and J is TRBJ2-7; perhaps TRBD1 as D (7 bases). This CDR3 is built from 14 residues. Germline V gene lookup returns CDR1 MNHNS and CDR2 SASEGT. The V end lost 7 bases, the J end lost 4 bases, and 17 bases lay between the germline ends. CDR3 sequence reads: CASTTGDRGYEQYF. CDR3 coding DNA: TGTGCCAGCACCACAGGGGACCGGGGGTACGAGCAGTACTTC.

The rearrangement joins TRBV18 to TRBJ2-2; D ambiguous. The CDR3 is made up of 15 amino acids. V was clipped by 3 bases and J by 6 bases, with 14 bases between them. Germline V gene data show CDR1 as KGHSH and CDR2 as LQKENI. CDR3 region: CASSPPNLQSGELFF. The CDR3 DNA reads TGTGCCAGCTCACCGCCCAACCTCCAGTCCGGGGAGCTGTTTTTT.

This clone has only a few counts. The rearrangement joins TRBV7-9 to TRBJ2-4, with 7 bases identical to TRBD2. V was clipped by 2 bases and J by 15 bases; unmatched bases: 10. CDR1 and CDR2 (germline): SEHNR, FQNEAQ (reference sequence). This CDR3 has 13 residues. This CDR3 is CASSLPSGVIWYF. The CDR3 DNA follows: TGTGCCAGCAGCTTACCTAGCGGAGTGATCTGGTACTTC.

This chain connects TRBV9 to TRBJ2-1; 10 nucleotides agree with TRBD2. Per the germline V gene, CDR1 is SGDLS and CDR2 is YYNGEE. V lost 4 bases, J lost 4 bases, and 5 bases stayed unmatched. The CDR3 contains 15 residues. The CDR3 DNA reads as TGTGCCAGCAGCCCCAGCGGGGGGGCTTACAATGAGCAGTTCTTC. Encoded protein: CASSPSGGAYNEQFF.

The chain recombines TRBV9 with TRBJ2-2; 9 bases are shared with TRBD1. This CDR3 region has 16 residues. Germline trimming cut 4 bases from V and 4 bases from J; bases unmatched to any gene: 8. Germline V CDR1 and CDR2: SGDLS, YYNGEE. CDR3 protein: CASSPNRGHGTGELFF. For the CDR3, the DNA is TGTGCCAGCAGCCCAAACAGGGGGCACGGCACCGGGGAGCTGTTTTTT.

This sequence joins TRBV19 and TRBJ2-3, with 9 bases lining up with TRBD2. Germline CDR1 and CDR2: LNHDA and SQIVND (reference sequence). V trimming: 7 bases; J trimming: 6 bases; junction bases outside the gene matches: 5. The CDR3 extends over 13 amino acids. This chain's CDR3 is CASTLAGKDTQYF. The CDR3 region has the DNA TGTGCCAGTACGCTAGCGGGAAAGGATACGCAGTATTTT. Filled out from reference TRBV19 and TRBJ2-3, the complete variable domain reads DGGITQSPKYLFRKEGQNVTLSCEQNLNHDAMYWYRQDPGQGLRLIYYSQIVNDFQKGDIAEGYSVSREKKESFPLTVTSAQKNPTAFYLCASTLAGKDTQYFGPGTRLTVL.

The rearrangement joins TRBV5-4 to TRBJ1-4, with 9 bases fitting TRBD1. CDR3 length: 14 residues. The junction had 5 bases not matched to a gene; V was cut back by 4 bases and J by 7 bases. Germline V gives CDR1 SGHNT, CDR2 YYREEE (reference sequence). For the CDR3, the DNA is TGTGCCAGCAGCATCGGACAGGGGACTGAAAAACTGTTTTTT. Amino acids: CASSIGQGTEKLFF.

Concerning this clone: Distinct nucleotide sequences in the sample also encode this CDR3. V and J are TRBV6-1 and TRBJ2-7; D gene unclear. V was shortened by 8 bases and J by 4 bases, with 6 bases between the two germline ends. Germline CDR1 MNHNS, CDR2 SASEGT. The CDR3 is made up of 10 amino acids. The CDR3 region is CASGVYEQYF. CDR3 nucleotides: TGTGCCAGCGGGGTGTACGAGCAGTACTTC.

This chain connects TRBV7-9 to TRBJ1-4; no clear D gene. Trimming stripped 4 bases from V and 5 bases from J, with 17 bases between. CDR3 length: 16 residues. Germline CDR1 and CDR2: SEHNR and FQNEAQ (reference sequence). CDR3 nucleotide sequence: TGTGCCAGCAGCTCGACCCCCCGGACGGTGAATGAAAAACTGTTTTTT. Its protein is CASSSTPRTVNEKLFF. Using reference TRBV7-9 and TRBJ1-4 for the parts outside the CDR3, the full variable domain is DTGVSQNPRHKITKRGQNVTFRCDPISEHNRLYWYRQTLGQGPEFLTYFQNEAQLEKSRLLSDRFSAERPKGSFSTLEIQRTEQGDSAMYLCASSSTPRTVNEKLFFGSGTQLSVL.

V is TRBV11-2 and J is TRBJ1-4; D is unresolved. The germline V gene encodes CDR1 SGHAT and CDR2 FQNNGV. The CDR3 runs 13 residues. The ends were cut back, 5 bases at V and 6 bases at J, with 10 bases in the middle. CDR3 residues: CASSARPHEKLFF. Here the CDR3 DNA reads TGTGCCAGCAGCGCAAGACCGCATGAAAAACTGTTTTTT.

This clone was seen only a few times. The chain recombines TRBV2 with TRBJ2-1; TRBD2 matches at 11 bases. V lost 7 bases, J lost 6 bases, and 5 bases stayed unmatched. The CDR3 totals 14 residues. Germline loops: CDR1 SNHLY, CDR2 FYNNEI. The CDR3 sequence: CASTTGLAANEQFF. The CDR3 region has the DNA TGTGCCAGCACCACGGGACTAGCGGCCAATGAGCAGTTCTTC.

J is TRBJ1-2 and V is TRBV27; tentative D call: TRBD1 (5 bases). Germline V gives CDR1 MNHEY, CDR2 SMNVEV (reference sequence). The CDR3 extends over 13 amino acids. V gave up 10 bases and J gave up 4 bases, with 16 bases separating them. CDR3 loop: CATRRGSGYGYTF. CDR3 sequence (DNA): TGTGCCACCCGGCGGGGGAGCGGCTATGGCTACACCTTC.

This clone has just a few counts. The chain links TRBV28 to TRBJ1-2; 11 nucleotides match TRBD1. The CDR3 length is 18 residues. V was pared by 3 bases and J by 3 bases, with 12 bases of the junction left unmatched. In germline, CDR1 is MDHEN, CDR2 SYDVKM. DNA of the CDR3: TGTGCCAGCAGTTTCTACGGAGGGAAGGGACAGGGGGACTATGGCTACACCTTC. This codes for CASSFYGGKGQGDYGYTF.

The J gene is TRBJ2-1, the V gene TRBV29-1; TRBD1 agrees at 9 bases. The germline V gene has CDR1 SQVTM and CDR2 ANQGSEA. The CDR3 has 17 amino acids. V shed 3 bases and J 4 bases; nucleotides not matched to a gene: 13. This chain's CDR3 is CSVERRSGQGFYNEQFF. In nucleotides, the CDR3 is TGCAGCGTTGAGAGGCGGTCGGGACAGGGTTTTTACAATGAGCAGTTCTTC.

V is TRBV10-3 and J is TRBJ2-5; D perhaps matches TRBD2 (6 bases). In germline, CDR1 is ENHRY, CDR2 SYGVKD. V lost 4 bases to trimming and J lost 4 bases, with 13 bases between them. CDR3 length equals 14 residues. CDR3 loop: CAISGRGGGETQYF. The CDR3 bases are TGTGCCATCAGTGGGCGGGGAGGAGGAGAGACCCAGTACTTC.

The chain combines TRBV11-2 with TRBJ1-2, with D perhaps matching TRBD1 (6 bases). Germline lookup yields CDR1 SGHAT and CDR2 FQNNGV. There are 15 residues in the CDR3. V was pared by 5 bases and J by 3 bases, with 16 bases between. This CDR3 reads CASSPTGKDHYGYTF. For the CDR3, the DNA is TGTGCCAGCAGCCCAACAGGGAAGGATCACTATGGCTACACCTTC. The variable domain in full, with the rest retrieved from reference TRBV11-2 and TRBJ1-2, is EAGVAQSPRYKIIEKRQSVAFWCNPISGHATLYWYQQILGQGPKLLIQFQNNGVVDDSQLPKDRFSAERLKGVDSTLKIQPAKLEDSAVYLCASSPTGKDHYGYTFGSGTRLTVV.

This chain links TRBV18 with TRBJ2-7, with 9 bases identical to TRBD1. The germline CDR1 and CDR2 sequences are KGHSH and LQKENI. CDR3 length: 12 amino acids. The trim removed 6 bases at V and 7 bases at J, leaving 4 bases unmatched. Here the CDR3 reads CASSWDRDEQYF. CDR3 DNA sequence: TGTGCCAGCTCTTGGGACAGGGATGAGCAGTACTTC. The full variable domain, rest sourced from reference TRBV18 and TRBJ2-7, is NAGVMQNPRHLVRRRGQEARLRCSPMKGHSHVYWYRQLPEEGLKFMVYLQKENIIDESGMPKERFSAEFPKEGPSILRIQQVVRGDSAAYFCASSWDRDEQYFGPGTRLTVT.